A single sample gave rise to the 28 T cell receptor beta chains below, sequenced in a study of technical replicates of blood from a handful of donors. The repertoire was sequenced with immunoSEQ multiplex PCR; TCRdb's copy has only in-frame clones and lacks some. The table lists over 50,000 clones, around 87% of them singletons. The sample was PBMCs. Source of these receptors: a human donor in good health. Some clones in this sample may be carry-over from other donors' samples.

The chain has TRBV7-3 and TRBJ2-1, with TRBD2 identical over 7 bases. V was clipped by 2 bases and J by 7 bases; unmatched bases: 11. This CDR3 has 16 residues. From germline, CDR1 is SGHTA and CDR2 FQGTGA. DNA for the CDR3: TGTGCCAGCAGCTTAGGTTCCAGCGGGGTCGGTAATGAGCAGTTCTTC. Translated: CASSLGSSGVGNEQFF.

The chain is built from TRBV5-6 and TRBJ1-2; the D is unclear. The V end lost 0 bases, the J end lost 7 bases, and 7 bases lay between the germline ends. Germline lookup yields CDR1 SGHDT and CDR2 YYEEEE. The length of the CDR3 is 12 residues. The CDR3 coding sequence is TGTGCCAGCAGCTTGGGCCTAGGTGGCTACACCTTC. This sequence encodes CASSLGLGGYTF.

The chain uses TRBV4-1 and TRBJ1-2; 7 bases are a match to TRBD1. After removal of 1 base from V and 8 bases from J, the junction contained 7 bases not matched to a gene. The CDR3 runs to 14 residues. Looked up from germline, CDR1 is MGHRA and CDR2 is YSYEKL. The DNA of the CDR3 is TGCGCCAGCAGCCAAGTGGGACAGCGCGGCGGCTACACCTTC. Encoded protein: CASSQVGQRGGYTF.

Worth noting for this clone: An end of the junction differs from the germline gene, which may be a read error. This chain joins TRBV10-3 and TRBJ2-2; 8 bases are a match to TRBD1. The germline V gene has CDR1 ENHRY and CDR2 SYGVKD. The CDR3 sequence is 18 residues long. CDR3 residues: CAISKSDRATVGTGELFF. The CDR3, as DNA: TGTGCCATCAGTAAGTCGGACAGGGCCACAGTCGGCACCGGGGAGCTGTTTTTT.

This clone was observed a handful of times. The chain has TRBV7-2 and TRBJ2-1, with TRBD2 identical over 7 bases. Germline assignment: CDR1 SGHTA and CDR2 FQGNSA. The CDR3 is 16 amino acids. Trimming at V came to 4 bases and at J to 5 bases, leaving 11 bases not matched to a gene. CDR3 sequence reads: CASSSREGRLHNEQFF. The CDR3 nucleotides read TGTGCCAGCAGCTCCAGGGAGGGTAGGCTGCACAATGAGCAGTTCTTC.

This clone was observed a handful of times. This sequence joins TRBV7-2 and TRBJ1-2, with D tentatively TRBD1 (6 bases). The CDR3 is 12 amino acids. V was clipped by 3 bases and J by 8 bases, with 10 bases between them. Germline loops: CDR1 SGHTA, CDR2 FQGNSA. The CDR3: CASSFEGEGYTF. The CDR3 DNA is TGTGCCAGCAGCTTTGAGGGGGAGGGCTACACCTTC.

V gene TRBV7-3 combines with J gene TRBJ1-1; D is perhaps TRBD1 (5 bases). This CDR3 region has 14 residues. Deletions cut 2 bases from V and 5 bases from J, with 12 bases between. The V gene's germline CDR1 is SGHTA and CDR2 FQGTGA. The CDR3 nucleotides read TGTGCCAGCAGCTTATGGAGGGACGGGACTGAAGCTTTCTTT. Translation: CASSLWRDGTEAFF.

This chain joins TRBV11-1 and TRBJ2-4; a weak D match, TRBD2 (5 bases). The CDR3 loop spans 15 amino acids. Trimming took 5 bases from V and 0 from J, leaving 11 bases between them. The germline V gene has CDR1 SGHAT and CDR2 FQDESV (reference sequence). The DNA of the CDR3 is TGTGCCAGCAGCCACGATGAGGGAGCCAAAAACATTCAGTACTTC. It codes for CASSHDEGAKNIQYF.

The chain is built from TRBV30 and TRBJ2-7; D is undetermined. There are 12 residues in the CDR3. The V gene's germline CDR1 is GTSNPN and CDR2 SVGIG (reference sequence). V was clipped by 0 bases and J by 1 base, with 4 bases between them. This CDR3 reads CAWSVSSYEQYF. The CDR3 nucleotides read TGTGCCTGGAGTGTTTCGTCCTACGAGCAGTACTTC.

CDR3: CASSLVSGESSGYTF. DNA of the CDR3: TGTGCCAGCAGCTTGGTTAGCGGGGAGAGTAGTGGCTACACCTTC. The chain employs TRBV5-4 and TRBJ1-2; no clear D gene. Trimming took off 0 bases at V and 7 bases at J, with 16 bases between the two ends. In germline, CDR1 is SGHNT, CDR2 YYREEE (reference sequence). CDR3 length: 15 residues. Filled out from reference TRBV5-4 and TRBJ1-2, the complete variable domain reads ETGVTQSPTHLIKTRGQQVTLRCSSQSGHNTVSWYQQALGQGPQFIFQYYREEENGRGNFPPRFSGLQFPNYSSELNVNALELDDSALYLCASSLVSGESSGYTFGSGTRLTVV.

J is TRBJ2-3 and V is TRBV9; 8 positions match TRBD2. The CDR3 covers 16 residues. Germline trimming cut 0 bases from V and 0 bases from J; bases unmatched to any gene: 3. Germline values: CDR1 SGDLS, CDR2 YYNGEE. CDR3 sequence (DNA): TGTGCCAGCAGCGTAGTGGGCGGGGGGAGCACAGATACGCAGTATTTT. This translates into CASSVVGGGSTDTQYF. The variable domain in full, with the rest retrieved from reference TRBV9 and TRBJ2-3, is DSGVTQTPKHLITATGQRVTLRCSPRSGDLSVYWYQQSLDQGLQFLIQYYNGEERAKGNILERFSAQQFPDLHSELNLSSLELGDSALYFCASSVVGGGSTDTQYFGPGTRLTVL.

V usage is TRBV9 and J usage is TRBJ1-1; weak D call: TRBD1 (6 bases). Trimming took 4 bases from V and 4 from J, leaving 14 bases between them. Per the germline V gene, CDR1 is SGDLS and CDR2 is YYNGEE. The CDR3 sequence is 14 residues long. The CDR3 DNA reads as TGTGCCAGCAGCAGCCCGGGACAAGGCACTGAAGCTTTCTTT. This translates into CASSSPGQGTEAFF.

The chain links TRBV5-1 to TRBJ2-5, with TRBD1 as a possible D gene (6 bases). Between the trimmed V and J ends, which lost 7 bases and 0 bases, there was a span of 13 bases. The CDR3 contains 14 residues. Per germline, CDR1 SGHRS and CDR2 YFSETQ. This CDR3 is CASSRGEYQETQYF. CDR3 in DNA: TGCGCCAGCTCCAGGGGCGAGTACCAAGAGACCCAGTACTTC.

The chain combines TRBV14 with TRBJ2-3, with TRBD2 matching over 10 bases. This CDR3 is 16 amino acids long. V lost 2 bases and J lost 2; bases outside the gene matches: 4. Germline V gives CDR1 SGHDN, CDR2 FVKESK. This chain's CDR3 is CASSQLAGALTDTQYF. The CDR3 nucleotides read TGTGCCAGCAGCCAACTAGCGGGGGCCCTCACAGATACGCAGTATTTT.

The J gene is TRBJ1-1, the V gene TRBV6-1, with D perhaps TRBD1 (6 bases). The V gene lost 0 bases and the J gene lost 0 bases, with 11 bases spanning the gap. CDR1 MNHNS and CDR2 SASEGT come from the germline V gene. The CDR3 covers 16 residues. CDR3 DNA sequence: TGTGCCAGCAGTGAAGCGGGGGGGGCTCTGAACACTGAAGCTTTCTTT. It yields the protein CASSEAGGALNTEAFF.

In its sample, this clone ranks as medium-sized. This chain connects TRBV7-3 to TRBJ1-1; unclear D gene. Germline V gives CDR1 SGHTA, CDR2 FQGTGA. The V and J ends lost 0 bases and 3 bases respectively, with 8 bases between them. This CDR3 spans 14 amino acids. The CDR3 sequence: CASSLTQGDTEAFF. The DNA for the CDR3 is TGTGCCAGCAGCTTAACCCAAGGAGACACTGAAGCTTTCTTT.

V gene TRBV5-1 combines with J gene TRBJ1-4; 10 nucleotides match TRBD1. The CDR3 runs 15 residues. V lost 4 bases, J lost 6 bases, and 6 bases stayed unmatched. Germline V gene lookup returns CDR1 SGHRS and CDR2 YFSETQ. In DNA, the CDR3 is TGCGCCAGCAGCCTCCGGGGACAGGGGTATGAAAAACTGTTTTTT. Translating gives CASSLRGQGYEKLFF.

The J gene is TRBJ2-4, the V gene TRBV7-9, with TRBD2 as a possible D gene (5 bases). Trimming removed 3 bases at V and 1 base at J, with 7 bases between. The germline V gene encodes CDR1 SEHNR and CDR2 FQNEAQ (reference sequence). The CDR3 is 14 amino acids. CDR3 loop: CASSFGEAKNIQYF. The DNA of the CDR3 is TGTGCCAGCAGCTTTGGGGAGGCCAAAAACATTCAGTACTTC. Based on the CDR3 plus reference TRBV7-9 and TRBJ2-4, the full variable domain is DTGVSQNPRHKITKRGQNVTFRCDPISEHNRLYWYRQTLGQGPEFLTYFQNEAQLEKSRLLSDRFSAERPKGSFSTLEIQRTEQGDSAMYLCASSFGEAKNIQYFGAGTRLSVL.

The CDR3 loop reads CACTTLGGSYEQYF. CDR3 in DNA: TGTGCATGTACGACTTTGGGGGGCTCCTACGAGCAGTACTTC. The rearrangement joins TRBV30 to TRBJ2-7; D might be TRBD2 (6 bases). The CDR3 contains 14 residues. Per the germline V gene, CDR1 is GTSNPN and CDR2 is SVGIG (reference sequence).

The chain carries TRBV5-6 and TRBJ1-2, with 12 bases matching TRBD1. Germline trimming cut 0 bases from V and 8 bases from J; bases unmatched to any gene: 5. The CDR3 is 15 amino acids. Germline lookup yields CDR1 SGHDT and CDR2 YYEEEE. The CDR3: CASSLVRDRGRGYTF. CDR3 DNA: TGTGCCAGCAGCTTGGTCCGGGACAGGGGGCGAGGCTACACCTTC.

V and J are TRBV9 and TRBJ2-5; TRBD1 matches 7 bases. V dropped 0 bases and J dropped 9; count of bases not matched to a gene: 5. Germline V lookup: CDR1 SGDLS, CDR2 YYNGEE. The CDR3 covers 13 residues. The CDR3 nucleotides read TGTGCCAGCAGCGTAGGACCCCAGGGGGCCCAGTACTTC. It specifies CASSVGPQGAQYF.

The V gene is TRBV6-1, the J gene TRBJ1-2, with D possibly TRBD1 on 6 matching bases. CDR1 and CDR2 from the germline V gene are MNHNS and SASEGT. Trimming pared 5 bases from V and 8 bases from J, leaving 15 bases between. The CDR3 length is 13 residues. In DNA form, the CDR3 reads TGTGCCAGCAGTTCTCGGACAGCCGGCGGCTACACCTTC. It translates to CASSSRTAGGYTF.

CDR3 nucleotides: TGTGCCAGCAGCTCTAGCTTCTATGGCTACACCTTC. Residues: CASSSSFYGYTF. This chain joins TRBV7-9 and TRBJ1-2, with no clear D. V was clipped by 4 bases and J by 4 bases, with 7 bases between them. The germline CDR1 and CDR2 sequences are SEHNR and FQNEAQ (reference sequence). The CDR3 extends over 12 amino acids.

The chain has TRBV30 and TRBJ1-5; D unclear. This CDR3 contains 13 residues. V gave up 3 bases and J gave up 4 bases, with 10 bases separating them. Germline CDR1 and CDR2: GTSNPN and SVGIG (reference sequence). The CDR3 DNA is TGTGCCTGGAGCATCGACACTAATCAGCCCCAGCATTTT. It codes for CAWSIDTNQPQHF.

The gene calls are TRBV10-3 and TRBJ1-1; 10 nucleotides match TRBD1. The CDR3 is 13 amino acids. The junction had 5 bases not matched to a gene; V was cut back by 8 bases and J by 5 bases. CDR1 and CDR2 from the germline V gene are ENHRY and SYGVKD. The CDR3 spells CAISGTGETEAFF. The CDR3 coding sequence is TGTGCCATCTCCGGGACAGGGGAGACTGAAGCTTTCTTT.

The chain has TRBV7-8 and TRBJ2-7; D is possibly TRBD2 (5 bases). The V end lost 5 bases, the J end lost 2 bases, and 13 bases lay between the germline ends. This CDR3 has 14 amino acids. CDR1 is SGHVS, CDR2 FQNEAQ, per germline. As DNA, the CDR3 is TGTGCCAGCAGCCCCTACGCGGGCGCCTACGAGCAGTACTTC. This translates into CASSPYAGAYEQYF.

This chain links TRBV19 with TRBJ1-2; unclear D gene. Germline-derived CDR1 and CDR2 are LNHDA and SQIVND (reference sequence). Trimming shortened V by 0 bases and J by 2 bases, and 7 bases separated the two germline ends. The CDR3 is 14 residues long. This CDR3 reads CASSIEARNYGYTF. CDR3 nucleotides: TGTGCCAGTAGTATAGAGGCCAGAAACTATGGCTACACCTTC.

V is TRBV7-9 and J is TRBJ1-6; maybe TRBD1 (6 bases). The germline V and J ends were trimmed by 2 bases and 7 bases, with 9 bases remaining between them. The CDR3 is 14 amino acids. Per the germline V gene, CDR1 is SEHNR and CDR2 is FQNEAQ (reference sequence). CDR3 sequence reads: CASSLIRGNSPLHF. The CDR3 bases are TGTGCCAGCAGCTTAATCAGGGGCAATTCACCCCTCCACTTT. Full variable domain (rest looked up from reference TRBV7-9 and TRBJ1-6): DTGVSQNPRHKITKRGQNVTFRCDPISEHNRLYWYRQTLGQGPEFLTYFQNEAQLEKSRLLSDRFSAERPKGSFSTLEIQRTEQGDSAMYLCASSLIRGNSPLHFGNGTRLTVT.